These T cell receptor beta chains were read from a single sample in a study of T cells in Graves' hyperthyroidism and ophthalmopathy. TCRdb reprocessed the multiplex PCR reads via MiXCR and lists one record per CDR3 protein. The table includes roughly 98,000 distinct CDR3 sequences, around 40% detected once. Source material: peripheral blood or thyroid tissue (not recorded which). The receptors were gathered from a woman aged 25 to 45 with Graves' hyperthyroidism. The CDR3 runs from the conserved cysteine through the conserved F or W. Each record gives: D gene, clone size, V gene, J gene, CDR3 DNA, CDR3 protein. The D gene is left open where the match is weak. Expanded clones get a size class; other rows say once, few or many, or leave the size out.

.	many	TRBV7-3	TRBJ1-1	TGTGCCAGCAGCTTATTCAAGGACACTGAAGCTTTCTTT	CASSLFKDTEAFF
.	.	TRBV29-1	TRBJ2-6	TGCAGCGTCGGGGGCAGCTCTGGGGCCAACGTCCTGACTTTC	CSVGGSSGANVLTF
.	once	TRBV13	TRBJ2-6	TGTGCCAGCAGCTTAGGAGGGGACGGGGCCAACGTCCTGACTTTC	CASSLGGDGANVLTF
TRBD1	many	TRBV6-5	TRBJ2-7	TGTGCCAGCAGCGGACAGGGGGTCTACGAGCAGTACTTC	CASSGQGVYEQYF
.	many	TRBV20-1	TRBJ2-6	TGCAGTGCTAGAACCACGGCTTATACCTCTGGGGCCAACGTCCTGACTTTC	CSARTTAYTSGANVLTF
.	many	TRBV4-1	TRBJ1-5	TGCGCCAGCAGCCAAGATCGTGCAGGGGCTCAGCCCCAGCATTTT	CASSQDRAGAQPQHF
TRBD2	few	TRBV7-2	TRBJ2-5	TGTGCCAGCAGCAGGGGGGGACTAGCGGTGGAGACCCAGTACTTC	CASSRGGLAVETQYF
.	.	TRBV7-9	TRBJ1-5	TGTGCCAGCAGCCATGACAGCAGAATCAATCAGCCCCAGCATTTT	CASSHDSRINQPQHF
.	many	TRBV6-6	TRBJ1-2	TGTGCCAGCACTCACGAGTGGGAACGCGGCTACACCTTC	CASTHEWERGYTF
TRBD2	.	TRBV20-1	TRBJ2-3	TGCAGTGCTAGACCCCCACCTTGTGTAGCGGGAGATGATACGCAGTATTTT	CSARPPPCVAGDDTQYF
TRBD1	.	TRBV2	TRBJ2-5	TGTGCCAGCAGTGTTCAGGGGGTAGAAGAGACCCAGTACTTC	CASSVQGVEETQYF
.	.	TRBV2	TRBJ1-6	TGTGCCAGCAGTTACTATGGACAGAGCGGGTCACCCCTCCACTTT	CASSYYGQSGSPLHF
.	many	TRBV12-3/TRBV12-4	TRBJ1-1	TGTGCCAGCAGTTTTTCAATGAACACTGAAGCTTTCTTT	CASSFSMNTEAFF
TRBD2	.	TRBV7-3	TRBJ2-7	TGTGCCTGCGCGGGAGTAGCGGGAGATGAGCAGTACTTC	CACAGVAGDEQYF
.	.	TRBV7-4	TRBJ1-1	TGTGCCAGCAGCTATCCGGGCACAATGAACACTGAAGCTCTCTTT	CASSYPGTMNTEALF
.	.	TRBV20-1	TRBJ2-6	TGCAGTGCTAGGGAACAGGGGGCCAACGTCCTGACTTTC	CSAREQGANVLTF
TRBD1	many	TRBV7-2	TRBJ1-2	TGTGCCAGCAGCCCGGGACAGGATAGCTACACCTTC	CASSPGQDSYTF
.	.	TRBV6-5	TRBJ1-2	TGTGCCAGCAGCGGTAGTATCGGAAACACCTTC	CASSGSIGNTF
.	.	TRBV2	TRBJ1-5	TGTGCCAGCATTCAGGGACCTAATCAGCCCCAGCATTTT	CASIQGPNQPQHF
.	many	TRBV5-8	TRBJ1-5	TGTGCCAGCAAGAGAGGCAGCAATCAGCCCCAGCATTTT	CASKRGSNQPQHF
.	many	TRBV6-5	TRBJ1-2	TGTGCCAGCAGTTACGGAAGGGATGGCTACACCTTC	CASSYGRDGYTF
.	few	TRBV5-5	TRBJ2-5	TGTGCCAGCAGTCCCGGGCGGGGAGAGACCCAGTACTTC	CASSPGRGETQYF
TRBD2	many	TRBV5-4	TRBJ2-2	TGTGCCAGCAGCCATCCTACAGCGGGAGCGAACACCGGGGAGCTGTTTTTT	CASSHPTAGANTGELFF
TRBD1	.	TRBV7-2	TRBJ2-7	TGTGCCAGCAGTTTACCCCGGGACAGGGGAAACTACGAGCAGTACTTC	CASSLPRDRGNYEQYF
.	many	TRBV12-3/TRBV12-4	TRBJ1-2	TGTGCCAGCCGGCGGGAGGGCTATGGCTACACCTTC	CASRREGYGYTF
.	many	TRBV7-9	TRBJ1-1	TGTGCCAGCAGCTTAGAAGGGGGAAACACTGAAGCTTTCTTT	CASSLEGGNTEAFF
.	medium-sized	TRBV19	TRBJ1-5	TGTGCCAGTAGTAAACCGGGGACACCGAGATCGGCCCAGCATTTT	CASSKPGTPRSAQHF
.	.	TRBV10-3	TRBJ2-1	TGTGCCATCAGTGGGGCGGGAAGGTCCTACAATGAGCAGTTCTTC	CAISGAGRSYNEQFF
.	many	TRBV20-1	TRBJ2-5	TGCAGTGCTAGATGGCCGCGGAATTTCCAAGAGACCCAGTACTTC	CSARWPRNFQETQYF
.	many	TRBV9	TRBJ2-7	TGTGCCAGCAGCGTCGGACTAGAGGGGGAGAAAACCTACGAGCAGTACTTC	CASSVGLEGEKTYEQYF
.	many	TRBV7-2	TRBJ1-6	TGTGCCAGCAGCTCCCCGGGGGTTTGGTCACCCCTCCACTTT	CASSSPGVWSPLHF
.	.	TRBV14	TRBJ2-3	TGTGCCAGCAGTCCTTTGCGGGGCCCCACAGATACGCAGTATTTT	CASSPLRGPTDTQYF
TRBD1	medium-sized	TRBV7-2	TRBJ1-2	TGTGCCAGCAGCTCGGACAGGGGGGTAGGCTATGGCTACACCTTC	CASSSDRGVGYGYTF
TRBD1	many	TRBV6-6	TRBJ2-5	TGTGCCACCCTGACAGGGTTATGGGAGACCCAGTACTTC	CATLTGLWETQYF
.	many	TRBV5-6	TRBJ2-2	TGTGCCAGCAGCAAGCCGGGTGACACCGGGGAGCTGTTTTTT	CASSKPGDTGELFF
.	many	TRBV20-1	TRBJ2-5	TGCAGTGCTAGAAATCCCTTCCAAGAGACCCAGTACTTC	CSARNPFQETQYF
.	.	TRBV7-6	TRBJ1-6	TGTGCCAGCAGCTCGATCCTAGGTAGTTCACCCCTCCACTTT	CASSSILGSSPLHF
.	few	TRBV2	TRBJ1-6	TGTGCCAGCAACCCCAGGGGAAGCTCCTATAATTCACCCCTCCACTTT	CASNPRGSSYNSPLHF
.	.	TRBV24-1	TRBJ1-1	TGTGCCACCAGTGAAGGGGCCTTGAACACTGAAGCTTTCTTT	CATSEGALNTEAFF
TRBD1	.	TRBV20-1	TRBJ1-6	TGCAGTTCGAAGGGGGGACAGGGGGAGTATTCACCCCTCCACTTT	CSSKGGQGEYSPLHF
.	many	TRBV6-5	TRBJ1-1	TGTGCCAGCAGTTCAAGACGTACGGAAGCTTTCTTT	CASSSRRTEAFF
.	few	TRBV20-1	TRBJ2-7	TGCAGTGCTAGAGTAGGCGGGGGCTCCTCCGAGCAGTACTTC	CSARVGGGSSEQYF
TRBD1	many	TRBV7-8	TRBJ2-5	TGTGCCAGCAGCGAACAGGGGGCATCCGAGACCCAGTACTTC	CASSEQGASETQYF
TRBD1	few	TRBV18	TRBJ1-5	TGTGCCAGCTCAGGGGACAGAAATCAGCCCCAGCATTTT	CASSGDRNQPQHF
.	few	TRBV10-1	TRBJ1-2	TGCGCCAGCAGTGACCCTTTGACAGGACGTGGCTACACCTTC	CASSDPLTGRGYTF
.	.	TRBV7-9	TRBJ2-5	TGTGCCAGCAGCTTAAGTCGGGGAGAGACCCAGTACTTC	CASSLSRGETQYF
.	many	TRBV3-1	TRBJ1-2	TGTGCCAGCAGCCAAAATTCTAACTATGGCTACACCTTC	CASSQNSNYGYTF
TRBD2	.	TRBV20-1	TRBJ2-7	TGCAGTGCGACCGGACTAGCGGGAGAGGAGCAGTACTTC	CSATGLAGEEQYF
TRBD1	many	TRBV10-3	TRBJ2-3	TGTGCCATCAGCACGGGACAGGGTATAGATACGCAGTATTTT	CAISTGQGIDTQYF
.	many	TRBV28	TRBJ1-2	TGTGCCAGCAGCAGGGGAGTGGTCGGCTACACCTTC	CASSRGVVGYTF
.	many	TRBV20-1	TRBJ2-3	TGCAGTGCTAGAGATGCGGCCGAAGCTGACTCCTCGTATTTT	CSARDAAEADSSYF
.	many	TRBV5-8	TRBJ1-1	TGTGCCAGCAGCTTGTGGCCTGGGGACACTGAAGCTTTCTTT	CASSLWPGDTEAFF
.	many	TRBV27	TRBJ2-2	TGTGCCAGCAGTAAATTGAACACCGGGGAGCTGTTTTTT	CASSKLNTGELFF
TRBD1	many	TRBV28	TRBJ1-1	TGTGCCAGCAGTTTGTTATCCGGGACAGGGATTGAAGCTTTCTTT	CASSLLSGTGIEAFF
TRBD2	many	TRBV7-9	TRBJ2-5	TGTGCCAGCAGCCTTAGCGGGCAAGAGACCCAGTACTTC	CASSLSGQETQYF
TRBD1	many	TRBV27	TRBJ1-2	TGTGCCAGCAGTCCTGGGACAGGGAATCTCGGTCACTATGGCTACACCTTC	CASSPGTGNLGHYGYTF
.	many	TRBV7-2	TRBJ1-2	TGTGCCAGCAGCCCGCGACAGCTCCTCTGGAGCTACACCTTC	CASSPRQLLWSYTF
.	.	TRBV6-5	TRBJ2-2	TGTGCCAGCAGCCCCACCGGGGAGCTGTTTTTT	CASSPTGELFF
TRBD2	many	TRBV7-2	TRBJ2-7	TGTGCCAGCAGCACCCGACTAGCGTTCAGCGAGCAGTACTTC	CASSTRLAFSEQYF
.	many	TRBV7-3	TRBJ2-2	TGTGCCAGCAGCTTAACCTGGGACACCGGGGAGCTGTTTTTT	CASSLTWDTGELFF